This T cell receptor (beta chain) was identified in a study of blood T cell dynamics during melanoma immunotherapy. Whole-study context: Metastatic melanoma patients received first-line pembrolizumab or nivolumab plus ipilimumab.

Germline lookup yields CDR1 ENHRY and CDR2 SYGVKD. The CDR3 length is 15 residues. V lost 3 bases, J lost 5 bases, and 16 bases lay in between. The time point is: week 3, after first cycle of checkpoint inhibitor. No patient had earlier systemic cancer treatment, concurrent immunosuppressants, or another active cancer. Measured with immunoSEQ multiplex PCR; TCRdb has only the in-frame clones, and not every one. This table has more than 9,000 clones, approximately 87% appearing once. The chain is built from TRBV10-3 and TRBJ1-2, with unresolved D. This material consisted of blood, taken from a patient treated with checkpoint blockade. The sequence was obtained from a human donor with melanoma. Here the CDR3 reads CAISDGEVRVYGYTF. CDR3 in DNA: TGTGCCATCAGTGATGGGGAGGTAAGGGTTTATGGCTACACCTTC.